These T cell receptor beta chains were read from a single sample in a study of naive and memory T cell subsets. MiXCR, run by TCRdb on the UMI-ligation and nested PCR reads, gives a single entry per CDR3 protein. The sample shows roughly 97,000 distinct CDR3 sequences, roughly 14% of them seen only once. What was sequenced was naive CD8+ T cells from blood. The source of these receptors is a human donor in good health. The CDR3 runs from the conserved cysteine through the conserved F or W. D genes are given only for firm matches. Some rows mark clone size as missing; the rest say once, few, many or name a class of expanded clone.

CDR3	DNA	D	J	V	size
CASSSRDSRSTDTQYF	TGTGCCAGCAGCTCCCGGGACAGCCGAAGCACAGATACGCAGTATTTT	TRBD1	TRBJ2-3	TRBV7-9	-
CASSPTPGGYYEQYF	TGTGCCAGCAGTCCCACCCCGGGGGGGTACTACGAGCAGTACTTC	TRBD2	TRBJ2-7	TRBV27	-
CASSQQLQGPSSAPLHF	TGCGCCAGCAGCCAACAGCTACAGGGTCCTAGCTCCGCTCCCCTCCACTTT	-	TRBJ1-6	TRBV4-3	-
CSVGDRGSYNEQFF	TGCAGTGTAGGGGACAGGGGGTCCTACAATGAGCAGTTCTTC	TRBD1	TRBJ2-1	TRBV20-1	few
CSAMGLGSYNEQFF	TGCAGTGCCATGGGACTAGGCTCCTACAATGAGCAGTTCTTC	TRBD2	TRBJ2-1	TRBV20-1	many
CASSDQGTEAFF	TGTGCCAGCAGTGATCAAGGGACTGAAGCTTTCTTT	-	TRBJ1-1	TRBV2	many
CAISSPGTGNYGYTF	TGTGCCATCAGCTCCCCCGGGACAGGGAACTATGGCTACACCTTC	TRBD1	TRBJ1-2	TRBV10-3	many
CSAIRQDTEAFF	TGCAGTGCTATTCGACAAGACACTGAAGCTTTCTTT	-	TRBJ1-1	TRBV20-1	few
CASRGINEKLFF	TGTGCCAGCAGGGGCATCAATGAAAAACTGTTTTTT	-	TRBJ1-4	TRBV27	-
CASSQDSPWTDTQYF	TGTGCCAGCAGCCAAGATTCTCCATGGACAGATACGCAGTATTTT	-	TRBJ2-3	TRBV14	few
CSACCSSGSSYEQYF	TGCAGTGCTTGTTGTTCTAGCGGGAGCTCCTACGAGCAGTACTTC	TRBD2	TRBJ2-7	TRBV20-1	-
CSYLSLSSYNEQFF	TGCAGCTACTTATCCTTGAGCTCCTACAATGAGCAGTTCTTC	-	TRBJ2-1	TRBV29-1	-
CASSQGRGGVYEQYF	TGTGCCAGCAGCCAAGGCAGGGGAGGTGTCTACGAGCAGTACTTC	-	TRBJ2-7	TRBV14	-
CASKHRDTQYF	TGTGCCAGCAAACACAGAGATACGCAGTATTTT	-	TRBJ2-3	TRBV21-1	-
CSVGRHTEAFF	TGCAGCGTGGGGCGCCACACTGAAGCTTTCTTT	-	TRBJ1-1	TRBV29-1	many
CASSSGLAGANNEQFF	TGTGCCAGCAGCTCGGGACTAGCGGGAGCTAACAATGAGCAGTTCTTC	TRBD2	TRBJ2-1	TRBV7-9	few
CASSAGGTSQETQYF	TGTGCCAGCAGCGCCGGGGGGACTAGCCAAGAGACCCAGTACTTC	TRBD2	TRBJ2-5	TRBV9	-
CASSQDETSPAEAFF	TGCGCCAGCAGCCAAGATGAGACTTCTCCGGCTGAAGCTTTCTTT	-	TRBJ1-1	TRBV4-1	once
CASSPRAGAGTGELFF	TGTGCCAGCTCACCAAGAGCGGGAGCTGGGACCGGGGAGCTGTTTTTT	TRBD2	TRBJ2-2	TRBV18	-
CASSKPSESGSHYGYTF	TGTGCCAGCAGTAAGCCCTCTGAATCGGGGTCTCACTATGGCTACACCTTC	-	TRBJ1-2	TRBV28	-
CASSHVGGAKNEQYF	TGTGCCAGCAGCCATGTAGGGGGCGCAAAAAACGAGCAGTACTTC	TRBD1	TRBJ2-7	TRBV14	few
CASSLFQGAEELFF	TGTGCCAGCAGCTTATTTCAGGGAGCTGAGGAACTGTTTTTT	-	TRBJ1-4	TRBV7-2	few
CASSLGQLNQPQHF	TGTGCCAGCAGCCTGGGACAGCTGAATCAGCCCCAGCATTTT	TRBD1	TRBJ1-5	TRBV28	few
CASRDSTNYGYTF	TGTGCCAGCAGAGACAGCACTAACTATGGCTACACCTTC	-	TRBJ1-2	TRBV6-5	many